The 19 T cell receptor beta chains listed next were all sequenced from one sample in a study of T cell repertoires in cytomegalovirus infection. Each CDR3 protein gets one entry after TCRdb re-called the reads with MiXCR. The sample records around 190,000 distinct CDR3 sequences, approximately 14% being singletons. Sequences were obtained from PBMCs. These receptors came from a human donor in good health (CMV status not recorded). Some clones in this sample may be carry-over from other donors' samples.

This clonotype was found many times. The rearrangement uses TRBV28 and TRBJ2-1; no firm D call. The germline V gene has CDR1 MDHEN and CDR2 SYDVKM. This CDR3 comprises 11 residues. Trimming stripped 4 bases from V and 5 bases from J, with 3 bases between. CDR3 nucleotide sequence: TGTGCCAGCAGTTCCGACAATGAGCAGTTCTTC. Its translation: CASSSDNEQFF. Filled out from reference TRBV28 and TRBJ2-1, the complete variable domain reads DVKVTQSSRYLVKRTGEKVFLECVQDMDHENMFWYRQDPGLGLRLIYFSYDVKMKEKGDIPEGYSVSREKKERFSLILESASTNQTSMYLCASSSDNEQFFGPGTRLTVL.

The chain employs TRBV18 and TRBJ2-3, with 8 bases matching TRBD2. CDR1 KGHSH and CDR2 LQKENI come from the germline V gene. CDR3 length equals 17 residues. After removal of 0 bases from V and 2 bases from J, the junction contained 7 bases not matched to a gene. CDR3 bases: TGTGCCAGCTCACCACCGGACAGCGGGAGACTCACAGATACGCAGTATTTT. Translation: CASSPPDSGRLTDTQYF.

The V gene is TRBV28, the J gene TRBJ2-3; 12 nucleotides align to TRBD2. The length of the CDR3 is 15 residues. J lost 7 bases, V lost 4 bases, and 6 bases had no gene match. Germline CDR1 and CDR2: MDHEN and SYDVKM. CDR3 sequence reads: CASSSTGTSGYTQYF. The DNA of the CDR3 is TGTGCCAGCAGTTCCACCGGGACTAGCGGGTATACGCAGTATTTT.

The CDR3 region has the DNA TGTGCCAGCAGCCCACAAGATTTACGGGGCACTGAAGCTTTCTTT. This encodes CASSPQDLRGTEAFF. The chain is built from TRBV6-5 and TRBJ1-1, with unresolved D. The V gene's germline CDR1 is MNHEY and CDR2 SVGAGI. This CDR3 comprises 15 residues. Trimming left V 6 bases short and J 4 bases short, with 18 bases between.

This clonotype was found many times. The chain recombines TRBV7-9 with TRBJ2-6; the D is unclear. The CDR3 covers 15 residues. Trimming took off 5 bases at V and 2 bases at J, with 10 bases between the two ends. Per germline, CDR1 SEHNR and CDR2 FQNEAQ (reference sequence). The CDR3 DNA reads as TGTGCCAGCAGCCCCCCACTCCCTGGGGCCAACGTCCTGACTTTC. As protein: CASSPPLPGANVLTF.

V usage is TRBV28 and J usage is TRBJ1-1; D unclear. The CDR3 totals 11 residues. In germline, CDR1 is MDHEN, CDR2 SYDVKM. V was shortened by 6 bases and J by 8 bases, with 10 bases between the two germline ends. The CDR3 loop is CASSSVTEAFF. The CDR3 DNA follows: TGTGCCAGCAGCTCGGTGACCGAAGCTTTCTTT.

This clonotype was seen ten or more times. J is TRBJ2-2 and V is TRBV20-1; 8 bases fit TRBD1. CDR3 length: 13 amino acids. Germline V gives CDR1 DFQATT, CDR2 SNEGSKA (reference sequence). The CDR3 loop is CAVTDREAGELFF. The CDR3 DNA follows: TGCGCCGTAACGGACAGGGAGGCCGGGGAGCTGTTTTTT.

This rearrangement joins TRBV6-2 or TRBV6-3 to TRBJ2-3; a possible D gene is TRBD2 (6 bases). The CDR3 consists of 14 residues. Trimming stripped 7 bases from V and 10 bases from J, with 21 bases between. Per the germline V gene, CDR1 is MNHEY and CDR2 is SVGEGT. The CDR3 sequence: CASTDLASYDSQYF. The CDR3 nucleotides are TGTGCCAGCACCGATCTAGCGTCATACGACTCGCAGTATTTT.

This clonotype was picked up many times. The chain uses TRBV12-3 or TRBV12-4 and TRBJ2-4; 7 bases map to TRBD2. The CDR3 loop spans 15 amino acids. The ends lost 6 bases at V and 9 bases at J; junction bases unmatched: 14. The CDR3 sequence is CASRSGTTSGTIQYF. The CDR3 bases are TGTGCCAGCAGATCCGGGACCACGAGCGGGACCATTCAGTACTTC.

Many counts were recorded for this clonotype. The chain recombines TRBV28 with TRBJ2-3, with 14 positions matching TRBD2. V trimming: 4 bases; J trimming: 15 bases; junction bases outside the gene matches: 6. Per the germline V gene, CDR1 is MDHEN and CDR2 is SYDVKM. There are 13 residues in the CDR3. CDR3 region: CASSSGLAGVIYF. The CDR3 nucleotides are TGTGCCAGCAGTTCGGGACTAGCGGGAGTAATCTATTTT.

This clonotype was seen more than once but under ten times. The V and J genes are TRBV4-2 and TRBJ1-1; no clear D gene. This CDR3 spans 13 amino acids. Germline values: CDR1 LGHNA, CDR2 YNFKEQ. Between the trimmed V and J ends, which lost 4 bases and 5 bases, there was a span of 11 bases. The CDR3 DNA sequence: TGTGCCAGCAGCCCAAGCAGAGTTACTGAAGCTTTCTTT. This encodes CASSPSRVTEAFF.

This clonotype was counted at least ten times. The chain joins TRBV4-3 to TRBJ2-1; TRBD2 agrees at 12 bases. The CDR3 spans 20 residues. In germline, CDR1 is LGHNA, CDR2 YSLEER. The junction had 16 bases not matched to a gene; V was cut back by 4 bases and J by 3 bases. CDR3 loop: CASSPRAASGRDHFYNEQFF. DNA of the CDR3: TGCGCCAGCAGCCCAAGGGCTGCTAGCGGGAGGGACCATTTCTACAATGAGCAGTTCTTC.

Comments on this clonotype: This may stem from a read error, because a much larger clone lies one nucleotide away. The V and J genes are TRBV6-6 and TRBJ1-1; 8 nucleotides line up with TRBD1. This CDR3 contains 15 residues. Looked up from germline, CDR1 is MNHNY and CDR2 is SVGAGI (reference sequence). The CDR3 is CPSSLEGQGFTEAFF. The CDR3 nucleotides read TGTCCCAGCAGTCTCGAAGGACAGGGTTTCACTGAAGCTTTCTTT.

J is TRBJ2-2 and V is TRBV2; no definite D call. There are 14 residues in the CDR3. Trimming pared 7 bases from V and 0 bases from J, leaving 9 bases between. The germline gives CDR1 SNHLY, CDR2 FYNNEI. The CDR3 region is CASNFEANTGELFF. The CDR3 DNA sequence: TGTGCCAGCAATTTCGAGGCGAACACCGGGGAGCTGTTTTTT.

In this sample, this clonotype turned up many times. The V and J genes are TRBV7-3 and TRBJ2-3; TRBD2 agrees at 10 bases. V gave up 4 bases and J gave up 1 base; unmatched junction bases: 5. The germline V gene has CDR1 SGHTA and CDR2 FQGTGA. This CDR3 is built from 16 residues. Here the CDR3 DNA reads TGTGCCAGCAGCTCCTTAGCGGGGGGACGCACAGATACGCAGTATTTT. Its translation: CASSSLAGGRTDTQYF.

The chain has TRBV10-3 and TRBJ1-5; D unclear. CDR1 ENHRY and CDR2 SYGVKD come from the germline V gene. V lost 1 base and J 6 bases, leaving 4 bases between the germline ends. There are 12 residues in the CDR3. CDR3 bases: TGTGCCATCAGTGAGTATGGTCAGCCCCAGCATTTT. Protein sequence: CAISEYGQPQHF.

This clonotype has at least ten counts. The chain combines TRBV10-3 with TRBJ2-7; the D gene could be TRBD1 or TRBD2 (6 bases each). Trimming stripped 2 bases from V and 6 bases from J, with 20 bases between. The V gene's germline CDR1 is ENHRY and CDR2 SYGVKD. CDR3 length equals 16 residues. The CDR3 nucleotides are TGTGCCATCAGTGAGATGGGGGGCGGTCCGTGGAGCGAGCAGTACTTC. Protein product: CAISEMGGGPWSEQYF.

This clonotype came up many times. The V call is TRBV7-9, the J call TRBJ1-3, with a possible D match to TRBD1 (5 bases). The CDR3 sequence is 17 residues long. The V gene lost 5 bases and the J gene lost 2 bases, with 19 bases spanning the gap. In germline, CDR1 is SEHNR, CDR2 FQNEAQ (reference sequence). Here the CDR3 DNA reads TGTGCCAGCAGCCCACCACGGTGGGGCTCGGCTGGAAACACCATATATTTT. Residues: CASSPPRWGSAGNTIYF.

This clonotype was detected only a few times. The CDR3 loop reads CASSLRGLHTGELFF. The CDR3 region has the DNA TGTGCCAGCAGCTTACGAGGGTTGCACACCGGGGAGCTGTTTTTT. The J gene is TRBJ2-2, the V gene TRBV11-1; perhaps TRBD2 as D (5 bases). The CDR3 consists of 15 residues. V lost 2 bases, J lost 3 bases, and 10 bases lay in between. CDR1 is SGHAT and CDR2 is FQDESV in the germline V gene (reference sequence).